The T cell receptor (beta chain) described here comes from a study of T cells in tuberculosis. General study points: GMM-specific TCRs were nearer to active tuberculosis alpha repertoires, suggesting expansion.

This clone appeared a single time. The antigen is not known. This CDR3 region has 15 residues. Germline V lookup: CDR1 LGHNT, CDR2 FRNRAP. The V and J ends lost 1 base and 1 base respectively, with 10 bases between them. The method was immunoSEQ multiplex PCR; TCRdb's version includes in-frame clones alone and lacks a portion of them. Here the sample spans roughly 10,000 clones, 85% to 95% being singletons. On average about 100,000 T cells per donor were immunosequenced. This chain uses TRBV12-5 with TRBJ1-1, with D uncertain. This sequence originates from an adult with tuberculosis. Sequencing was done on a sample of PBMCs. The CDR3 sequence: CASGLAGGRNTEAFF. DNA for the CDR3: TGTGCTAGTGGTTTGGCTGGAGGAAGGAACACTGAAGCTTTCTTT.